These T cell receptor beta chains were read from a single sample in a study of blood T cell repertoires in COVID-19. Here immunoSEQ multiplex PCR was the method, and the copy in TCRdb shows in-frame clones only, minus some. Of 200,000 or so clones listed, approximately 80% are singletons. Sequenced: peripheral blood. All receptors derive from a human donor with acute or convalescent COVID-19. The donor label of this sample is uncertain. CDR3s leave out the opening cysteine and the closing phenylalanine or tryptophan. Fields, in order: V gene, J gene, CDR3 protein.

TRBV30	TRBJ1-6	AWSLSGTAYNSPLH
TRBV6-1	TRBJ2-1	ASSGSRPTSYNEQF
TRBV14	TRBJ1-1	ASSQDKGATEAF
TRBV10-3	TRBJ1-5	AISRSPDQPQH
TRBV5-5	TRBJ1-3	ASSLGDRGSGNTIY
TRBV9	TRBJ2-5	ASSVATSGVRETQY
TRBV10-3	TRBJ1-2	AISESPGTLYGYT
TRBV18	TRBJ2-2	ASSILAGVSGELF
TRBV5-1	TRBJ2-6	ASSLGSTGANVLT
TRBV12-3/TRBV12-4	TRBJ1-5	ASSLGVHQH
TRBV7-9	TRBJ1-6	ASSLLRTGDNSPLH
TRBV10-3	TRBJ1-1	AISSDGSNTEAF
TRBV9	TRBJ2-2	ASSVGTRNTGELF
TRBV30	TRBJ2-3	AWSATGGTDTQY
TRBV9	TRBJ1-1	ASSVGGGGTEAF
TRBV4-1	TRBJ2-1	ASSQDGGTSDYNEQF
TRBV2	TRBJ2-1	ASSAVYEQF
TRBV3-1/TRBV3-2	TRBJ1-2	ASSQGGSQGSGYT
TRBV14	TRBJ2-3	ASFGQGGDTQY
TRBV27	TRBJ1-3	ASRGQSGNTIY
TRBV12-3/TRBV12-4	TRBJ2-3	ASSLTRADTQY
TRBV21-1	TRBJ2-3	ASSKGWTSDTDTQY
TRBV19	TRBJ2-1	ASTSLGGKGNEQF
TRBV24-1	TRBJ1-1	ATAPTRGAGAF
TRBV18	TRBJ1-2	ASSPPSAGSSGYT
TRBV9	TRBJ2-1	ASSGTGGSYNEQF
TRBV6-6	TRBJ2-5	ASSSSRGSEETQY
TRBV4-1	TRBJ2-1	ASSHGGLADPSDEQF
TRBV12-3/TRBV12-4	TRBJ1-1	ASSYTGDTEAF
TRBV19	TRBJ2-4	ASSMGTSGNIQY
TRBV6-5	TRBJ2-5	ASSYWQGETQY
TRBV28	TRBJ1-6	ASGSQGNSPLH
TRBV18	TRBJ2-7	ASSPRDNPYEQY
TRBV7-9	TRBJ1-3	ASSLRTGSSGNTIY
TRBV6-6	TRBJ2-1	ASSRLAGVGNNEQF
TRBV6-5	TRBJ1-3	ASSYSRTTGNTIY
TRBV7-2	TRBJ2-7	ASSSGGLAGRYEQY
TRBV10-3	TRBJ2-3	AIRTGQGRTDTQY
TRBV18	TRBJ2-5	ASSSLTRLETQY
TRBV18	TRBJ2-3	ASSPRSGGSTDTQY
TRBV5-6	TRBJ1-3	ASSLVQGNTIY
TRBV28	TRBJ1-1	ASSGLMNTEAF
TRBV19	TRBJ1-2	ASRRGYDYGYT
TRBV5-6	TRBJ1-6	ASSLGQNNSPLH
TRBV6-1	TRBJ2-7	ASSDRGEQY
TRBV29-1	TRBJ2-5	SVDTDYLQETQY
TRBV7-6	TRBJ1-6	ASSLYSGTENSPLH
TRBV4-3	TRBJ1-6	ASSQEWTGVGSPLH
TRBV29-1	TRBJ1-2	SADGGNYGYT
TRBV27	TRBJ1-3	ASSFAGPVSGNTIY
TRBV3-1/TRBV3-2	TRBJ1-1	ASRPGRSGTRDTEAF
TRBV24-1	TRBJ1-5	ATSAPGGQPQH
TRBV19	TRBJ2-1	ASSILAGLLYNEQF
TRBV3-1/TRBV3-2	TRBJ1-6	ASSRWDRPNSPLH
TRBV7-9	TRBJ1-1	ASSPGATNTEAF
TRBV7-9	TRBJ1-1	ASSLGGGPMKNTEAF
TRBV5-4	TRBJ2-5	ASSLAGAGETQY